This T cell receptor beta chain was observed in a study of blood T cells in healthy people across ages. Donors ranged from about 6 to 95 years old and were healthy Caucasians in Russia. Peripheral blood, 9.5 to 10 milliliters per donor, was collected. A sample-barcoded 5' primer and a J-beta primer mix were used in a second PCR of roughly 6 to 11 cycles. TCRdb independently ran MiXCR on the 5' RACE reads; one entry per CDR3 protein. The table includes approximately 800,000 distinct CDR3 sequences, approximately 53% detected once. This clonotype has only one observation. The sequence was collected from an elderly man in good health. Sequencing input: blood.

The CDR3 here is CASSSLAGGRNSYNEQFF. CDR3 sequence (DNA): TGTGCCAGCAGCTCCTTAGCAGGAGGTCGTAACTCCTACAATGAGCAGTTCTTC. The rearrangement uses TRBV5-4 and TRBJ2-1; D might be TRBD2 (5 bases). The CDR3 contains 18 residues. V was clipped by 3 bases and J by 0 bases, with 19 bases between them. Germline V CDR1 and CDR2: SGHNT, YYREEE (reference sequence).